The 10 T cell receptor beta chains below come from one sample, sequenced in a study of blood T cell repertoires in COVID-19. Data came from immunoSEQ multiplex PCR; TCRdb stores just in-frame clones and leaves some out. Found here are about 260,000 clones, about 89% of them singletons; the top ten hold roughly 1.6%. The material sequenced was peripheral blood. The receptor source for this set is a woman between 40 and 50 years old who had recovered from COVID-19.

This clone was observed a single time. This sequence joins TRBV9 and TRBJ1-2; D gene uncertain. The length of the CDR3 is 14 residues. V was trimmed by 0 bases and J by 2 bases, leaving 8 bases between them. Per the germline V gene, CDR1 is SGDLS and CDR2 is YYNGEE. The CDR3 DNA reads TGTGCCAGCAGCGTAGTGGCGGGCAACTATGGCTACACCTTC. This encodes CASSVVAGNYGYTF. Full variable domain (outside the CDR3, taken from reference TRBV9 and TRBJ1-2): DSGVTQTPKHLITATGQRVTLRCSPRSGDLSVYWYQQSLDQGLQFLIQYYNGEERAKGNILERFSAQQFPDLHSELNLSSLELGDSALYFCASSVVAGNYGYTFGSGTRLTVV.

The chain links TRBV12-3 or TRBV12-4 to TRBJ2-7; 9 nucleotides agree with TRBD1. The V and J ends lost 4 bases and 6 bases, in that order; junction bases with no gene match: 4. The CDR3 spans 13 residues. The DNA of the CDR3 is TGTGCCAGCAGTTGGGGGACAGGGACCGAGCAGTACTTC. It encodes CASSWGTGTEQYF.

The CDR3 region is CASSYSDRGSYEQYF. The CDR3 DNA reads TGTGCCAGCAGTTACTCGGACAGGGGTTCCTACGAGCAGTACTTC. The chain recombines TRBV6-6 with TRBJ2-7, with 9 bases matching TRBD1. This CDR3 has 15 amino acids. V shed 0 bases and J 1 base; nucleotides not matched to a gene: 1. CDR1 MNHNY and CDR2 SVGAGI come from the germline V gene (reference sequence).

The gene calls are TRBV15 and TRBJ1-4; tentatively, D is TRBD1 (5 bases). CDR3 size: 17 residues. Trimming left V 0 bases short and J 4 bases short, with 15 bases between. The germline CDR1 and CDR2 sequences are LNHNV and YYDKDF (reference sequence). The CDR3 reads CATSRDLWTHNNEKLFF. The CDR3 DNA reads as TGTGCCACCAGCAGAGATCTCTGGACACATAATAATGAAAAACTGTTTTTT.

This clone was seen once. This chain joins TRBV11-2 and TRBJ2-7, with D perhaps matching TRBD1 (5 bases). This CDR3 has 14 residues. V lost 5 bases and J lost 7, with 18 bases in between. Germline-derived CDR1 and CDR2 are SGHAT and FQNNGV. CDR3 loop: CASSRTGTYEEQYF. CDR3 DNA sequence: TGTGCCAGCAGCCGCACAGGTACCTACGAGGAGCAGTACTTC.

This chain connects TRBV18 to TRBJ1-3, with 7 bases fitting TRBD1. The CDR3 is made up of 16 amino acids. Per the germline V gene, CDR1 is KGHSH and CDR2 is LQKENI. V shed 1 base and J 2 bases; nucleotides not matched to a gene: 5. The CDR3 bases are TGTGCCAGCTCACCACAAACAGGGGTTCCTGGAAACACCATATATTTT. Its translation is CASSPQTGVPGNTIYF.

This sequence joins TRBV18 and TRBJ2-5; 12 bases are shared with TRBD1. The CDR3 has 15 residues. V lost 2 bases to trimming and J lost 4 bases; unmatched junction nucleotides: 2. Germline V CDR1 and CDR2: KGHSH, LQKENI. The CDR3: CASSPAGQGAETQYF. CDR3 DNA: TGTGCCAGCTCACCAGCGGGACAGGGGGCAGAGACCCAGTACTTC.

This chain links TRBV30 with TRBJ2-5, with 7 positions matching TRBD1. With 1 base clipped from V and 5 bases from J, the junction kept 7 bases outside the gene matches. The length of the CDR3 is 14 residues. Germline assignment: CDR1 GTSNPN and CDR2 SVGIG (reference sequence). DNA of the CDR3: TGTGCCTGGAGTGGGAACATCAGGGGGGAGACCCAGTACTTC. It codes for CAWSGNIRGETQYF.

The gene calls are TRBV18 and TRBJ1-6, with a weak D call TRBD1 (6 bases). This CDR3 has 14 amino acids. V was pared by 6 bases and J by 8 bases, with 14 bases between. Germline CDR1 is KGHSH and CDR2 is LQKENI. The CDR3 sequence is CASSRDTDDSPLHF. The DNA of the CDR3 is TGTGCCAGCTCCCGGGACACCGATGATTCACCCCTCCACTTT.

This clone has only a few counts. The chain joins TRBV4-3 to TRBJ1-4, with a weak D call TRBD1 (5 bases). CDR3 length: 15 residues. V lost 0 bases and J 6 bases, leaving 11 bases between the germline ends. CDR1 and CDR2 (germline): LGHNA, YSLEER. CDR3 residues: CASSQDPRAHEKLFF. CDR3 nucleotides: TGCGCCAGCAGCCAAGATCCCAGGGCGCATGAAAAACTGTTTTTT.